This is a list of T cell receptor beta chains from one sample in a study of identical twins. TCRdb recomputed calls from the 5' RACE reads with MiXCR, one row per CDR3 protein. The table shows 510,000 or so distinct CDR3 sequences, with about 16% occurring only once. This sample was shared with a second study, whose subject was yellow fever vaccine responses in identical twins.

What was sequenced was CD4+ T cells sorted from blood. These receptors were taken from a woman aged 18-29 years in good health. Each CDR3 is given with its conserved first and last residue. Each record gives: J gene, D gene, V gene, clone size, CDR3 protein, CDR3 DNA. D genes are given only for firm matches. Where a row states a size, it is once, few, many or the class of an expanded clone; other rows omit it.

TRBJ1-4 | NA | TRBV10-3 | few | CATRTASNEKLFF | TGTGCCACCAGGACAGCGTCTAATGAAAAACTGTTTTTT
TRBJ2-3 | NA | TRBV7-6 | NA | CASSLGPGSDTQYF | TGTGCCAGCAGCTTAGGCCCAGGGTCAGATACGCAGTATTTT
TRBJ2-2 | NA | TRBV20-1 | few | CSATDRLDRDTGELFF | TGCAGTGCCACCGACCGACTGGATAGGGACACCGGGGAGCTGTTTTTT
TRBJ2-7 | NA | TRBV12-3/TRBV12-4 | many | CASSVDSSYEQYF | TGTGCCAGCAGCGTCGACAGCTCCTACGAGCAGTACTTC
TRBJ2-1 | NA | TRBV3-1 | many | CASSQPRTRKTYNEQFF | TGTGCCAGCAGCCAACCCCGGACACGAAAGACCTACAATGAGCAGTTCTTC
TRBJ1-4 | NA | TRBV15 | NA | CATSTRVGHREKLFF | TGTGCCACCAGCACCCGGGTGGGACATCGCGAAAAACTGTTTTTT
TRBJ2-7 | TRBD2 | TRBV5-1 | NA | CASRVGLAPLNEQYF | TGCGCCAGCAGGGTCGGACTAGCCCCGTTGAACGAGCAGTACTTC
TRBJ2-1 | NA | TRBV5-1 | NA | CASSLGGQSSYNEQFF | TGCGCCAGCAGCTTGGGGGGGCAGAGCTCCTACAATGAGCAGTTCTTC
TRBJ2-1 | NA | TRBV15 | NA | CATSGRLDNEQFF | TGTGCCACCAGCGGCCGACTAGACAATGAGCAGTTCTTC
TRBJ1-1 | NA | TRBV6-2/TRBV6-3 | few | CASSYGRGWRNTEAFF | TGTGCCAGCAGTTACGGTAGGGGATGGCGGAACACTGAAGCTTTCTTT
TRBJ2-5 | NA | TRBV12-3/TRBV12-4 | NA | CASGDWGAGKETQYF | TGTGCCAGCGGTGATTGGGGGGCGGGGAAAGAGACCCAGTACTTC
TRBJ2-7 | NA | TRBV7-7 | NA | CASPPGTPYEQYF | TGTGCCAGCCCCCCGGGGACTCCCTACGAGCAGTACTTC
TRBJ1-6 | TRBD1 | TRBV3-1 | few | CASSQTRDRVDSPLHF | TGTGCCAGCAGCCAAACAAGGGACAGGGTGGACTCACCCCTCCACTTT
TRBJ1-2 | NA | TRBV29-1 | few | CSAGHTFGYTF | TGCAGCGCCGGACACACCTTTGGCTACACCTTC
TRBJ2-7 | NA | TRBV27 | few | CASSLDWTTPYEQYF | TGTGCCAGCAGTTTGGATTGGACAACACCCTACGAGCAGTACTTC
TRBJ1-5 | NA | TRBV10-2 | NA | CASSESGIYSNQPQHF | TGCGCCAGCAGTGAGTCCGGGATTTATAGCAATCAGCCCCAGCATTTT
TRBJ2-5 | NA | TRBV6-1 | many | CASLDPGHAQTQYF | TGTGCCAGTCTAGATCCGGGACACGCTCAGACCCAGTACTTC
TRBJ2-1 | NA | TRBV5-1 | NA | CASSIQVGSYNEQFF | TGCGCCAGCAGCATCCAGGTGGGTTCCTACAATGAGCAGTTCTTC
TRBJ2-1 | TRBD1 | TRBV6-1 | NA | CASSPGTGREQFF | TGTGCCAGCAGCCCCGGGACAGGGAGGGAGCAGTTCTTC
TRBJ2-1 | NA | TRBV29-1 | many | CSVEDLGGGEQFF | TGCAGCGTTGAAGATCTGGGGGGAGGCGAGCAGTTCTTC
TRBJ2-7 | NA | TRBV3-1 | NA | CASSDSPTYEQYF | TGTGCCAGCAGCGACAGTCCTACCTACGAGCAGTACTTC
TRBJ2-3 | NA | TRBV28 | NA | CASSAGLGTREDTQYF | TGTGCCAGCAGTGCCGGACTGGGGACAAGGGAGGATACGCAGTATTTT
TRBJ1-1 | NA | TRBV19 | few | CASSIDANTEAFF | TGTGCCAGTAGTATAGATGCGAACACTGAAGCTTTCTTT
TRBJ2-3 | NA | TRBV12-3/TRBV12-4 | few | CASSPPGVVNQVTQYF | TGTGCCAGCAGTCCCCCCGGGGTAGTTAATCAGGTTACGCAGTATTTT
TRBJ2-5 | NA | TRBV10-3 | NA | CAIRPDSQETQYF | TGTGCCATCAGACCCGACAGTCAAGAGACCCAGTACTTC
TRBJ1-2 | NA | TRBV27 | few | CASSSPRTGNGDYGYTF | TGTGCCAGCAGTTCCCCCCGAACAGGGAACGGGGACTATGGCTACACCTTC
TRBJ2-2 | NA | TRBV5-1 | few | CASSPVAQGNTGELFF | TGCGCCAGCAGCCCCGTAGCTCAGGGGAACACCGGGGAGCTGTTTTTT
TRBJ2-3 | TRBD2 | TRBV6-2/TRBV6-3 | NA | CASSFPLAGANTDTQYF | TGTGCCAGCAGTTTCCCTCTGGCGGGAGCCAACACAGATACGCAGTATTTT
TRBJ2-5 | TRBD1 | TRBV10-3 | NA | CAISAGRGSETQYF | TGTGCCATCAGTGCGGGCAGGGGGTCGGAGACCCAGTACTTC
TRBJ2-1 | TRBD2 | TRBV7-2 | few | CASSLDGGRSDEQFF | TGTGCCAGCAGCTTAGACGGCGGGAGGTCCGATGAGCAGTTCTTC
TRBJ2-7 | NA | TRBV6-5 | many | CASSYNWASSYEQYF | TGTGCCAGCAGTTATAATTGGGCCTCATCGTACGAGCAGTACTTC
TRBJ2-3 | NA | TRBV29-1 | NA | CSVEVVQGSDTQYF | TGCAGCGTTGAAGTGGTTCAGGGATCAGATACGCAGTATTTT
TRBJ2-3 | NA | TRBV10-3 | few | CAISDSLPDTQYF | TGTGCCATCAGTGACAGCCTTCCAGATACGCAGTATTTT
TRBJ2-5 | TRBD2 | TRBV7-2 | few | CASSLSTSGSLKTQYF | TGTGCCAGCAGCTTATCGACTAGCGGGAGTTTAAAGACCCAGTACTTC
TRBJ2-3 | NA | TRBV7-3 | few | CASSVNSDTQYF | TGTGCCAGCAGCGTGAACTCAGATACGCAGTATTTT
TRBJ1-1 | NA | TRBV28 | NA | CASSLSRGLHTEAFF | TGTGCCAGCAGTTTATCGAGGGGGTTGCACACTGAAGCTTTCTTT
TRBJ1-4 | TRBD1 | TRBV11-2 | NA | CASSQTGWSNGKLFF | TGTGCCAGCAGCCAGACAGGGTGGTCGAATGGAAAACTGTTTTTT
TRBJ1-2 | NA | TRBV9 | NA | CASSASTGVGYGYTF | TGTGCCAGCAGCGCCTCGACAGGCGTTGGCTATGGCTACACCTTC
TRBJ2-5 | NA | TRBV7-2 | NA | CASSWLDQETQYF | TGTGCCAGCAGCTGGCTAGACCAAGAGACCCAGTACTTC
TRBJ2-5 | NA | TRBV7-8 | NA | CASSNRVQETQYF | TGTGCCAGCAGCAACAGGGTGCAAGAGACCCAGTACTTC
TRBJ2-2 | NA | TRBV24-1 | NA | CATSWTRTNTGELFF | TGTGCCACCAGCTGGACAAGGACGAACACCGGGGAGCTGTTTTTT
TRBJ2-3 | NA | TRBV2 | NA | CASRALITDTQYF | TGTGCCAGCAGGGCCCTCATCACAGATACGCAGTATTTT
TRBJ1-5 | NA | TRBV20-1 | few | CSIPGWDNQPQHF | TGCAGTATACCGGGGTGGGACAATCAGCCCCAGCATTTT
TRBJ2-1 | TRBD2 | TRBV10-3 | NA | CAISETSGRAVNEQFF | TGTGCCATCAGTGAGACTAGCGGGAGGGCCGTCAATGAGCAGTTCTTC
TRBJ2-2 | TRBD2 | TRBV4-2 | few | CASSQEVAGVSQGGELFF | TGTGCCAGCAGCCAAGAGGTAGCGGGGGTATCCCAGGGCGGGGAGCTGTTTTTT
TRBJ2-2 | TRBD1 | TRBV15 | few | CATGGQTYTGELFF | TGTGCCACCGGGGGACAGACCTACACCGGGGAGCTGTTTTTT
TRBJ2-3 | NA | TRBV10-3 | NA | CAISESIGTTDTQYF | TGTGCCATCAGTGAGTCAATAGGTACTACAGATACGCAGTATTTT
TRBJ2-3 | NA | TRBV5-1 | NA | CASSLESLGDTQYF | TGCGCCAGCAGCTTGGAATCCCTAGGGGATACGCAGTATTTT